This TCR beta chain emerged from a study of blood T cell repertoires in COVID-19. Study-level information: Acute-phase and convalescent COVID-19 samples originated in the United States, Italy and Spain. The cDNA or gDNA used as material had been derived from T cells, B-cell-depleted T cells, or PBMCs.

Original data processing: Amplified reference gene primers provided the basis for estimating nucleated cell counts. Clones were sequenced by immunoSEQ multiplex PCR, and TCRdb holds only the in-frame ones, with some missing. That table is the source of V, J and clone size, and D and trimming were worked out from the DNA. The table lists roughly 140,000 clones, 75% to 90% of them singletons. V dropped 3 bases and J dropped 3; count of bases not matched to a gene: 9. The germline V gene encodes CDR1 SGHRS and CDR2 YFSETQ. The CDR3 is 16 amino acids. The material sequenced was peripheral blood. The source of this sequence is a woman aged 55 to 70 with active COVID-19. V is TRBV5-1 and J is TRBJ2-1, with 7 bases fitting TRBD2. The CDR3 DNA sequence: TGCGCCAGCAGCTCCGGGGCGGGAGACTTCTACAATGAGCAGTTCTTC. Its protein is CASSSGAGDFYNEQFF.